What follows is one T cell receptor beta chain and its context. Its matching antigen is unknown. This record belongs to a study of yellow fever vaccine responses in identical twins. Notes on the study in general: Reportedly, the response of twins' T cells to the vaccine seemed partly convergent, partly personalized.

Per the germline V gene, CDR1 is SGHAT and CDR2 is FQNNGV. V was shortened by 2 bases and J by 0 bases, with 12 bases between the two germline ends. The CDR3 consists of 16 residues. TCRdb processed the RT-PCR reads anew with MiXCR; each CDR3 protein has one entry. The sample yields more than 4,500 distinct CDR3 sequences, approximately 89% seen once. The receptor was derived from a woman between 18 and 29 years old who received the yellow fever vaccine. This chain links TRBV11-2 with TRBJ2-3, with D maybe TRBD2 (5 bases). The source material was T cells from blood (PBMCs), unsorted or a sorted subset (not recorded which), sampled before or after yellow fever vaccination (not recorded which). The CDR3 sequence is CASSLLLASSTDTQYF. CDR3 nucleotide sequence: TGTGCCAGCAGCTTACTATTAGCGAGTAGCACAGATACGCAGTATTTT.